A selection of T cell receptor beta chains follows, all from one sample in a study of Ad26.COV2.S vaccination and SARS-CoV-2 variants. The protocol was immunoSEQ multiplex PCR, while the TCRdb copy is restricted to in-frame clones and leaves out a portion. The data hold almost 400,000 clones, with about 89% observed a single time. Sequencing used peripheral blood, obtained in a trial of Ad26.COV2.S vaccine versus placebo. Receptors originate from a person between 18 and 65 years old who received the Ad26.COV2.S COVID-19 vaccine or a placebo. The CDR3 runs from the conserved cysteine through the conserved F or W. Each record gives: J gene, V gene, clone size, CDR3 length, D gene, CDR3 DNA, CDR3 protein. The D gene is left open where the match is weak. Clone size appears in some rows only: once, few, many, or a class for an expanded clone.

j_call: TRBJ2-1; v_call: TRBV11-2; clone_size: .; cdr3_length: 12; d_call: .; cdr3_nt: TGTGCCAGCAGCGGTTCCTACAATGAGCAGTTCTTC; cdr3_aa: CASSGSYNEQFF
j_call: TRBJ2-7; v_call: TRBV7-8; clone_size: .; cdr3_length: 11; d_call: .; cdr3_nt: TGTGCCAGCAGCCGCGGCCACGAGCAGTACTTC; cdr3_aa: CASSRGHEQYF
j_call: TRBJ1-3; v_call: TRBV27; clone_size: many; cdr3_length: 15; d_call: .; cdr3_nt: TGTGCCAGCAGTTTACAGGGGAGGAGAGGAAACACCATATATTTT; cdr3_aa: CASSLQGRRGNTIYF
j_call: TRBJ2-2; v_call: TRBV10-2; clone_size: .; cdr3_length: 12; d_call: .; cdr3_nt: TGCGCCAGCAACCAGGGTACCGGGGAGCTGTTTTTT; cdr3_aa: CASNQGTGELFF
j_call: TRBJ2-7; v_call: TRBV6-5; clone_size: .; cdr3_length: 15; d_call: .; cdr3_nt: TGTGCCAGCACCCGAGAGGACGCGAGCTCCTACGAGCAGTACTTC; cdr3_aa: CASTREDASSYEQYF
j_call: TRBJ2-7; v_call: TRBV6-2/TRBV6-3; clone_size: .; cdr3_length: 15; d_call: .; cdr3_nt: TGTGCCAGCAGCCTTGGACAAACGGGCTCCTACGAGCAGTACTTC; cdr3_aa: CASSLGQTGSYEQYF
j_call: TRBJ2-5; v_call: TRBV9; clone_size: .; cdr3_length: 15; d_call: .; cdr3_nt: TGTGCCAGCAGCGTAGATATGAGGGGCCAAGAGACCCAGTACTTC; cdr3_aa: CASSVDMRGQETQYF
j_call: TRBJ2-5; v_call: TRBV11-2; clone_size: .; cdr3_length: 14; d_call: .; cdr3_nt: TGTGCCAGCAGCCCGCTGAGGGGACAAGAGACCCAGTACTTC; cdr3_aa: CASSPLRGQETQYF
j_call: TRBJ2-7; v_call: TRBV5-4; clone_size: once; cdr3_length: 15; d_call: TRBD1; cdr3_nt: TGTGCCAGCAGCACGTCCCGGGACAGTAATTACGAGCAGTACTTC; cdr3_aa: CASSTSRDSNYEQYF
j_call: TRBJ1-1; v_call: TRBV29-1; clone_size: .; cdr3_length: 11; d_call: TRBD1; cdr3_nt: TGCAGCGTTCGACAGGGAACTGAAGCTTTCTTT; cdr3_aa: CSVRQGTEAFF
j_call: TRBJ2-7; v_call: TRBV7-2; clone_size: once; cdr3_length: 16; d_call: .; cdr3_nt: TGTGCCAGCAGCTTAGGGGCCCCTAGTGTCGGAGGAGAGCAGTACTTC; cdr3_aa: CASSLGAPSVGGEQYF
j_call: TRBJ2-7; v_call: TRBV7-9; clone_size: .; cdr3_length: 13; d_call: .; cdr3_nt: TGTGCCAGCAGCCCTGCCCAGGGGCACGAGCAGTACTTC; cdr3_aa: CASSPAQGHEQYF
j_call: TRBJ2-5; v_call: TRBV2; clone_size: .; cdr3_length: 15; d_call: TRBD2; cdr3_nt: TGTGCCAGCAGTGAGGCGGGAGGCCCTCAAGAGACCCAGTACTTC; cdr3_aa: CASSEAGGPQETQYF
j_call: TRBJ2-1; v_call: TRBV27; clone_size: .; cdr3_length: 17; d_call: .; cdr3_nt: TGTGCCAGCAGTATCAACCGACAGGTCAGCTCCTACAATGAGCAGTTCTTC; cdr3_aa: CASSINRQVSSYNEQFF
j_call: TRBJ1-1; v_call: TRBV6-2/TRBV6-3; clone_size: .; cdr3_length: 13; d_call: .; cdr3_nt: TGTGCCAGCAGTTACACAGTGAACACTGAAGCTTTCTTT; cdr3_aa: CASSYTVNTEAFF
j_call: TRBJ2-3; v_call: TRBV5-1; clone_size: .; cdr3_length: 14; d_call: .; cdr3_nt: TGCGCCAGCAGCTTGGCTCTCGGCACAGATACGCAGTATTTT; cdr3_aa: CASSLALGTDTQYF
j_call: TRBJ1-5; v_call: TRBV30; clone_size: .; cdr3_length: 14; d_call: TRBD1; cdr3_nt: TGTGCCTGGAGTACGGGACAGGGCGGACAGCCCCAGCATTTT; cdr3_aa: CAWSTGQGGQPQHF
j_call: TRBJ2-3; v_call: TRBV3-1/TRBV3-2; clone_size: .; cdr3_length: 15; d_call: TRBD2; cdr3_nt: TGTGCCAGCAGCATTAGCGGGAGCAGCACAGATACGCAGTATTTT; cdr3_aa: CASSISGSSTDTQYF
j_call: TRBJ2-7; v_call: TRBV19; clone_size: .; cdr3_length: 13; d_call: TRBD1; cdr3_nt: TGTGCCAGTACCGACAGGGGGAAGGTAGAGCAGTACTTC; cdr3_aa: CASTDRGKVEQYF
j_call: TRBJ1-4; v_call: TRBV5-4; clone_size: .; cdr3_length: 14; d_call: .; cdr3_nt: TGTGCCAGCAGCTTGGAGGGGTATAATGAAAAACTGTTTTTT; cdr3_aa: CASSLEGYNEKLFF
j_call: TRBJ1-1; v_call: TRBV10-3; clone_size: .; cdr3_length: 15; d_call: .; cdr3_nt: TGTGCCATCAGTGAGGAGGCAGGAATGAACACTGAAGCTTTCTTT; cdr3_aa: CAISEEAGMNTEAFF
j_call: TRBJ2-2; v_call: TRBV4-2; clone_size: .; cdr3_length: 16; d_call: TRBD2; cdr3_nt: TGTGCCAGCAGCCAAGGGACTAGCGGGAGCACCGGGGAGCTGTTTTTT; cdr3_aa: CASSQGTSGSTGELFF
j_call: TRBJ1-2; v_call: TRBV5-1; clone_size: .; cdr3_length: 15; d_call: TRBD1; cdr3_nt: TGCGCCAGCAGCTTGGGTGGGGACAGCTACTATGGCTACACCTTC; cdr3_aa: CASSLGGDSYYGYTF
j_call: TRBJ2-2; v_call: TRBV23-1; clone_size: .; cdr3_length: 19; d_call: TRBD2; cdr3_nt: TGCGCCAGCAGTCCGCATCCACCCTTTAGCGGGAGGGTAACCGGGGAGCTGTTTTTT; cdr3_aa: CASSPHPPFSGRVTGELFF
j_call: TRBJ2-1; v_call: TRBV10-3; clone_size: .; cdr3_length: 15; d_call: .; cdr3_nt: TGTGCCATCAGTGAGGACAGTCCCCCCTACAATGAGCAGTTCTTC; cdr3_aa: CAISEDSPPYNEQFF
j_call: TRBJ1-2; v_call: TRBV6-5; clone_size: .; cdr3_length: 13; d_call: .; cdr3_nt: TGTGCCAGCACTCCAGTGGGGGGGTATGGCTACACCTTC; cdr3_aa: CASTPVGGYGYTF
j_call: TRBJ1-4; v_call: TRBV4-1; clone_size: .; cdr3_length: 15; d_call: .; cdr3_nt: TGCGCCAGCAGCCAATGGCAGGACACCAATGAAAAACTGTTTTTT; cdr3_aa: CASSQWQDTNEKLFF
j_call: TRBJ2-7; v_call: TRBV7-2; clone_size: .; cdr3_length: 16; d_call: TRBD1; cdr3_nt: TGTGCCAGCAGCCCAAGGACAGGGCAGAGCTCCTACGAGCAGTACTTC; cdr3_aa: CASSPRTGQSSYEQYF
j_call: TRBJ2-1; v_call: TRBV7-7; clone_size: once; cdr3_length: 16; d_call: .; cdr3_nt: TGTGCTAGCAGCCCGGACTCTGGGAGCTCCTACAATGAGCAGTTCTTC; cdr3_aa: CASSPDSGSSYNEQFF
j_call: TRBJ2-1; v_call: TRBV10-3; clone_size: .; cdr3_length: 13; d_call: TRBD2; cdr3_nt: TGTGCCATCAAGGGACTAGCGGGAAATGAGCAGTTCTTC; cdr3_aa: CAIKGLAGNEQFF
j_call: TRBJ2-5; v_call: TRBV2; clone_size: .; cdr3_length: 19; d_call: TRBD2; cdr3_nt: TGTGCCAGCAGCACGAGTTTCTTGACTAGCGCTTCGAGGGGGGAGACCCAGTACTTC; cdr3_aa: CASSTSFLTSASRGETQYF
j_call: TRBJ1-6; v_call: TRBV27; clone_size: few; cdr3_length: 14; d_call: .; cdr3_nt: TGTGCCAGCAGTTTATCAATATGGCACGGACCCCTCCACTTT; cdr3_aa: CASSLSIWHGPLHF
j_call: TRBJ2-1; v_call: TRBV6-6; clone_size: .; cdr3_length: 14; d_call: .; cdr3_nt: TGTGCCAGCATTGAGACAGGAGCTTACAATGAGCAGTTCTTC; cdr3_aa: CASIETGAYNEQFF
j_call: TRBJ2-3; v_call: TRBV28; clone_size: .; cdr3_length: 15; d_call: .; cdr3_nt: TGTGCCAGCAGTTTGAAGGCCTCTCTCACAGATACGCAGTATTTT; cdr3_aa: CASSLKASLTDTQYF
j_call: TRBJ1-4; v_call: TRBV18; clone_size: .; cdr3_length: 14; d_call: .; cdr3_nt: TGTGCCAGCTCACCGAGGCCAGGGGACGAAAAACTGTTTTTT; cdr3_aa: CASSPRPGDEKLFF
j_call: TRBJ2-1; v_call: TRBV6-2/TRBV6-3; clone_size: .; cdr3_length: 12; d_call: .; cdr3_nt: TGTGCCAGCAGTAACCCCCGCGTTGAGCAGTTCTTC; cdr3_aa: CASSNPRVEQFF
j_call: TRBJ2-7; v_call: TRBV11-2; clone_size: .; cdr3_length: 15; d_call: TRBD1; cdr3_nt: TGTGCCAGCAGCTCCATCGGGACAGGGCCCCACGAGCAGTACTTC; cdr3_aa: CASSSIGTGPHEQYF
j_call: TRBJ1-4; v_call: TRBV7-9; clone_size: .; cdr3_length: 13; d_call: .; cdr3_nt: TGTGCCAGCAGCTTAGGGTCGGATGAAAAACTGTTTTTT; cdr3_aa: CASSLGSDEKLFF
j_call: TRBJ2-7; v_call: TRBV7-2; clone_size: .; cdr3_length: 13; d_call: TRBD1; cdr3_nt: TGTGCCAGCAGCATGAAGACAGGGTTCGAGCAGTACTTC; cdr3_aa: CASSMKTGFEQYF
j_call: TRBJ1-4; v_call: TRBV18; clone_size: .; cdr3_length: 15; d_call: .; cdr3_nt: TGTGCCAGCTCACCACCTCGGGGGAATAATGAAAAACTGTTTTTT; cdr3_aa: CASSPPRGNNEKLFF
j_call: TRBJ2-1; v_call: TRBV4-1; clone_size: .; cdr3_length: 16; d_call: TRBD2; cdr3_nt: TGCGCCAGCAGCCAAGATAAGGCTAGCGGATACAATGAGCAGTTCTTC; cdr3_aa: CASSQDKASGYNEQFF
j_call: TRBJ2-7; v_call: TRBV12-3/TRBV12-4; clone_size: .; cdr3_length: 11; d_call: .; cdr3_nt: TGTGCCAGCAGTTTACAGAACGAGCAGTACTTC; cdr3_aa: CASSLQNEQYF
j_call: TRBJ1-6; v_call: TRBV28; clone_size: few; cdr3_length: 16; d_call: .; cdr3_nt: TGTGCCAGCAGTTTCGGACAGAGCTCCTATAATTCACCCCTCCACTTT; cdr3_aa: CASSFGQSSYNSPLHF
j_call: TRBJ1-4; v_call: TRBV27; clone_size: .; cdr3_length: 14; d_call: .; cdr3_nt: TGTGCCAGCAGTTTTAGAGGGCCCAGTGAAAAACTGTTTTTT; cdr3_aa: CASSFRGPSEKLFF